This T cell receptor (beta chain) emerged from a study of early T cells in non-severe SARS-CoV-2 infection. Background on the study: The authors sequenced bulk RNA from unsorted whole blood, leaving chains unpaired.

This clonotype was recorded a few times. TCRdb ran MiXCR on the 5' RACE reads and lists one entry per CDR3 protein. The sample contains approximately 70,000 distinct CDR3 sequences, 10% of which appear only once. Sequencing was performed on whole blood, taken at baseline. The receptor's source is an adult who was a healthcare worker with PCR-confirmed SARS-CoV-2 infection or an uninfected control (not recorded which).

The CDR3 protein is CASSFLGSWDEQFF. CDR3 nucleotides: TGTGCCAGCAGCTTCTTGGGCAGCTGGGATGAGCAGTTCTTC. V is TRBV11-2 and J is TRBJ2-1; D uncertain. Trimming stripped 3 bases from V and 8 bases from J, with 14 bases between. This CDR3 has 14 residues. Per the germline V gene, CDR1 is SGHAT and CDR2 is FQNNGV.